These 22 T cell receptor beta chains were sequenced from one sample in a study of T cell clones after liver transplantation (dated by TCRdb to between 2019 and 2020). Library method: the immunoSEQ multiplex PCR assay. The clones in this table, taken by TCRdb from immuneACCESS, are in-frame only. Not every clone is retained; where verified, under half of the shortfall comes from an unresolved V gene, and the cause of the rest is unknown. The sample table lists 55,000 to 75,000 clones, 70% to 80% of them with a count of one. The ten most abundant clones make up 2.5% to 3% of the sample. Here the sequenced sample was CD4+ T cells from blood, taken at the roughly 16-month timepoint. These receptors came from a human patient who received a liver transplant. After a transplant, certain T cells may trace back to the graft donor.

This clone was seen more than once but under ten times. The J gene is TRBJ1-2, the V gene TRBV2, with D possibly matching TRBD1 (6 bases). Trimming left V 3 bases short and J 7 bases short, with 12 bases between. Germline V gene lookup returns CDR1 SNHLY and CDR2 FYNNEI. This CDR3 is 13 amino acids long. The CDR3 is CASSDDQGPGYTF. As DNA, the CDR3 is TGTGCCAGCAGTGACGACCAGGGGCCTGGCTACACCTTC.

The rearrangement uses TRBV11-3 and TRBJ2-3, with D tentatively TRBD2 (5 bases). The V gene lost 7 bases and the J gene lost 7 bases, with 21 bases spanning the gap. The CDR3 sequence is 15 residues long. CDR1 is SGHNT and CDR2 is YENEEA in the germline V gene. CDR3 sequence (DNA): TGTGCCAGCACCCGGGGTGGTACGCCGCACCATACGCAGTATTTT. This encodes CASTRGGTPHHTQYF.

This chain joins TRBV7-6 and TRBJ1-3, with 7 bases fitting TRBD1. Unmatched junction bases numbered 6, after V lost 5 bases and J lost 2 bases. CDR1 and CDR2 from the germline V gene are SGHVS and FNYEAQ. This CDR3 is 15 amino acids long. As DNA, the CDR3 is TGTGCCAGCAGCCTAACGACAGGGACTGGAAACACCATATATTTT. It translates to CASSLTTGTGNTIYF.

CDR3 region: CASSLISSTDTQYF. CDR3 DNA: TGTGCCAGCAGTTTGATTAGTAGCACAGATACGCAGTATTTT. V and J are TRBV5-5 and TRBJ2-3, with D uncertain. This CDR3 region has 14 residues. Germline CDR1 is SGHKS and CDR2 is YYEKEE (reference sequence). V dropped 5 bases and J dropped 0 bases, with 10 bases sitting between them.

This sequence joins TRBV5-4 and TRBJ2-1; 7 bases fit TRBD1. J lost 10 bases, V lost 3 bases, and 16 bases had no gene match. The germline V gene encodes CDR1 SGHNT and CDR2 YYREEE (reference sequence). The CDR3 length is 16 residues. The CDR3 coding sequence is TGTGCCAGCAGCTCTACCCCGGGACAGACAGAATCCGAGCAGTTCTTC. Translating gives CASSSTPGQTESEQFF.

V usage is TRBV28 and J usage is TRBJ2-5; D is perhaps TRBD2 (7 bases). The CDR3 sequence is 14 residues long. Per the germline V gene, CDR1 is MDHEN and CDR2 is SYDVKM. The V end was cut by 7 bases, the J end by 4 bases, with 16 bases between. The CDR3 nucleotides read TGTGCCAGCAACCCTAGAGGGGGGGGAGAGACCCAGTACTTC. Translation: CASNPRGGGETQYF. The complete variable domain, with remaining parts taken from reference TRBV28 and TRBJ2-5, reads DVKVTQSSRYLVKRTGEKVFLECVQDMDHENMFWYRQDPGLGLRLIYFSYDVKMKEKGDIPEGYSVSREKKERFSLILESASTNQTSMYLCASNPRGGGETQYFGPGTRLLVL.

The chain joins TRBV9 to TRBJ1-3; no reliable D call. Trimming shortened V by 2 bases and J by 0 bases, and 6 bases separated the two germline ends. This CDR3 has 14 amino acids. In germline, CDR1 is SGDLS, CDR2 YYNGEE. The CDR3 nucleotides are TGTGCCAGCAGCGTGGGGAGCTCTGGAAACACCATATATTTT. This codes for CASSVGSSGNTIYF.

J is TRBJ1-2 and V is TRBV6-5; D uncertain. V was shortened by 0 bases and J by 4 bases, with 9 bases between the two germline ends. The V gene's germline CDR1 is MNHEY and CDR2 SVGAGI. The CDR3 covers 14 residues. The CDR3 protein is CASSYSPDGYGYTF. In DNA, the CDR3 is TGTGCCAGCAGTTACTCGCCCGACGGCTATGGCTACACCTTC.

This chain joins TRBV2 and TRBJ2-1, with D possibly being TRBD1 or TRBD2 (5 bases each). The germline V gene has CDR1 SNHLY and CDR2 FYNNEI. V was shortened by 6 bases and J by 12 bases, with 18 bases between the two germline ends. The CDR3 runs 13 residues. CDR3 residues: CASSPDPMGVQFF. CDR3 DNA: TGTGCCAGCAGCCCCGACCCGATGGGGGTGCAGTTCTTC.

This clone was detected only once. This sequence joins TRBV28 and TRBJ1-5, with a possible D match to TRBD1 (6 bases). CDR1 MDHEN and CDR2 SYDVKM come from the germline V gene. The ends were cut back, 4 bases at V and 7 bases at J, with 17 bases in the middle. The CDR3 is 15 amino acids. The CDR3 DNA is TGTGCCAGCAGTTCCCCGGGGGGCGGGGGGCAGCCCCAGCATTTT. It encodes CASSSPGGGGQPQHF.

The CDR3 DNA is TGTGCCAGCAGCTTAGCAGGGATCTACGAGCAGTACGTC. Translated, it gives CASSLAGIYEQYV. The gene calls are TRBV7-8 and TRBJ2-7; D gene unclear. Germline CDR1 is SGHVS and CDR2 is FQNEAQ. There are 13 residues in the CDR3. V was cut by 0 bases and J by 3 bases, with 6 bases left in between.

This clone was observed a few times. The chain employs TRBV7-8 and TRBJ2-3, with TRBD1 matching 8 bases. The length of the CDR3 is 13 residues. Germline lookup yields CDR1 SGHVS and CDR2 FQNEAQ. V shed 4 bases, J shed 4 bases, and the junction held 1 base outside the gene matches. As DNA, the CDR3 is TGTGCCAGCAGCTCACAGGGGGCAGATACGCAGTATTTT. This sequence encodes CASSSQGADTQYF.

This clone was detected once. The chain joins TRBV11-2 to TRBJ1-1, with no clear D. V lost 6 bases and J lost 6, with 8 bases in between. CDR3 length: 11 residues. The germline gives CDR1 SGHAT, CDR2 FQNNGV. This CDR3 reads CASRGAAEAFF. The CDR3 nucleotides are TGTGCCAGCAGAGGCGCGGCTGAAGCTTTCTTT.

CDR3 in DNA: TGTGCCAGCAGCGGCCGCGACAGATACTATGGCTACACCTTC. It codes for CASSGRDRYYGYTF. This chain joins TRBV7-2 and TRBJ1-2, with D possibly matching TRBD1 (5 bases). CDR3 length: 14 amino acids. CDR1 is SGHTA, CDR2 FQGNSA, per germline. Trimming took 5 bases from V and 3 from J, leaving 13 bases between them.

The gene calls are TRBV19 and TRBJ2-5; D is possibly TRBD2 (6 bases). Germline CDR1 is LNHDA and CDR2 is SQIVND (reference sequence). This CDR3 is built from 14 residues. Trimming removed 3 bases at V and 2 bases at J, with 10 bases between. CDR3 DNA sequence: TGTGCCAGTAGTATGCTAGCGAGACAAGAGACCCAGTACTTC. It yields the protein CASSMLARQETQYF.

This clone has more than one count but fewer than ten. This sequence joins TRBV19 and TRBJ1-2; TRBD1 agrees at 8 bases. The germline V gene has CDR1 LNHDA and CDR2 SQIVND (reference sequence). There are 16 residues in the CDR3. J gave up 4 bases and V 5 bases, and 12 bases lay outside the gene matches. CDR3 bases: TGTGCCAGTAGTGAGGCAGGGGGCGACATGACCTATGGCTACACCTTC. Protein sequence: CASSEAGGDMTYGYTF.

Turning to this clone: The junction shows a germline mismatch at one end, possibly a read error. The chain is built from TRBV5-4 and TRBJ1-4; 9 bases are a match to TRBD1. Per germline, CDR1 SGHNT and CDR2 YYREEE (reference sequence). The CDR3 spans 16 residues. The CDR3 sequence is CASSQDHGTGFEKLFF. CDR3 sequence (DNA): TGCGCCAGCAGCCAAGATCACGGGACAGGGTTTGAAAAACTGTTTTTT.

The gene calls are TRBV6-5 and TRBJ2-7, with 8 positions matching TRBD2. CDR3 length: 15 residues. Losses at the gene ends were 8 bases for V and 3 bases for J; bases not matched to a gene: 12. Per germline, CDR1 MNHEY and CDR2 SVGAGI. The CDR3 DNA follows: TGTGCCAGCCGACTATCCTCGCGGGGGGACTACGAGCAGTACTTC. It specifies CASRLSSRGDYEQYF.

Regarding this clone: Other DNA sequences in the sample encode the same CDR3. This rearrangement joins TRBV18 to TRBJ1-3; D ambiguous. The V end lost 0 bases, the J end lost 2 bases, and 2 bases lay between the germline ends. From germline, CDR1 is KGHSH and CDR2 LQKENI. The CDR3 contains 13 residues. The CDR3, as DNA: TGTGCCAGCTCACCACCGGCTGGAAACACCATATATTTT. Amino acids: CASSPPAGNTIYF.

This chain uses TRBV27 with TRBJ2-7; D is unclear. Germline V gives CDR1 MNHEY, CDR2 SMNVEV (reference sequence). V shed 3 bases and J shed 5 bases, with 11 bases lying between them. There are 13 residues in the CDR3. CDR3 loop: CASSLNQMNEQYF. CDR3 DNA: TGTGCCAGCAGTTTGAACCAGATGAACGAGCAGTACTTC.

The CDR3 here is CASNLRGNTEAFF. For the CDR3, the DNA is TGTGCCAGTAACCTTCGGGGAAACACTGAAGCTTTCTTT. J is TRBJ1-1 and V is TRBV19; D is ambiguous. V was clipped by 7 bases and J by 2 bases, with 11 bases between them. Germline lookup yields CDR1 LNHDA and CDR2 SQIVND (reference sequence). CDR3 length: 13 residues.

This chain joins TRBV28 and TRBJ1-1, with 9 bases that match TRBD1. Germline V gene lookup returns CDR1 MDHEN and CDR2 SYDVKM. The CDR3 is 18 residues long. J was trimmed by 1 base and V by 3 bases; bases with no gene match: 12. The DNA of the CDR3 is TGTGCCAGCAGTTTGGGGACAGGGTATTTGTCAGAGAACACTGAAGCTTTCTTT. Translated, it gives CASSLGTGYLSENTEAFF. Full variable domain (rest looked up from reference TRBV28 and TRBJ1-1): DVKVTQSSRYLVKRTGEKVFLECVQDMDHENMFWYRQDPGLGLRLIYFSYDVKMKEKGDIPEGYSVSREKKERFSLILESASTNQTSMYLCASSLGTGYLSENTEAFFGQGTRLTVV.